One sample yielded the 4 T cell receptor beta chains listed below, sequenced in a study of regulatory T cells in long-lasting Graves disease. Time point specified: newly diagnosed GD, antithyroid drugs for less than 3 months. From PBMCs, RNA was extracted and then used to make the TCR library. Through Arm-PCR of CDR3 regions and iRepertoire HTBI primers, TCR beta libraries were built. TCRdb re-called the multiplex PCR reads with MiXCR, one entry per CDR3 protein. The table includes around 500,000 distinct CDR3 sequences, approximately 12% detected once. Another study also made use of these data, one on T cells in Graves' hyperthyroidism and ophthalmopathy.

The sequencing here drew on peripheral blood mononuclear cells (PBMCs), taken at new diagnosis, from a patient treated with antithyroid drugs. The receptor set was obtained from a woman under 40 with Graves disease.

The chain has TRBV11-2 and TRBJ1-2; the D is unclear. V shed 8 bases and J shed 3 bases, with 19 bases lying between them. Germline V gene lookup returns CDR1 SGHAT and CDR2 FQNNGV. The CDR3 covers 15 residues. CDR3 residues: CASRSQSEAHYGYTF. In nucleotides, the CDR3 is TGTGCCAGCCGCAGCCAGAGCGAAGCGCACTATGGCTACACCTTC. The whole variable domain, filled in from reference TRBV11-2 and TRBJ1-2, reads EAGVAQSPRYKIIEKRQSVAFWCNPISGHATLYWYQQILGQGPKLLIQFQNNGVVDDSQLPKDRFSAERLKGVDSTLKIQPAKLEDSAVYLCASRSQSEAHYGYTFGSGTRLTVV.

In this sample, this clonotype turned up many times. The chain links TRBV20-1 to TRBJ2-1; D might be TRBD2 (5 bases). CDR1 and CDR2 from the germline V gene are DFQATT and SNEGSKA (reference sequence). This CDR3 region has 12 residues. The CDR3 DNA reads TGCGGACTGGCGGGTCCCGTCAATGAGCAGTTCTTC. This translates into CGLAGPVNEQFF.

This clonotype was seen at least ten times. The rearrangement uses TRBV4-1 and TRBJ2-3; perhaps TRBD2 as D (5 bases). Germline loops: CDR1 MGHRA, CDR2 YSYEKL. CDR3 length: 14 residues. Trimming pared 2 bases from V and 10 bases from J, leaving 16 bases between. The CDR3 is CASSQPTASAAQYF. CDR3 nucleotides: TGCGCCAGCAGCCAACCTACCGCCTCAGCGGCGCAGTATTTT.

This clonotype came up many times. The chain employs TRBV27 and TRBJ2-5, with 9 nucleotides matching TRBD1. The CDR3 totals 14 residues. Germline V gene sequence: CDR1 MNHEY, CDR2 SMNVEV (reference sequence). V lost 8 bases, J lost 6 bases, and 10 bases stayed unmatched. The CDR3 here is CASGKQGALKTQYF. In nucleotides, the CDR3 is TGTGCCAGCGGCAAACAGGGGGCTTTAAAGACCCAGTACTTC.